The 7 T cell receptor beta chains given below trace back to one sample, sequenced in a study of blood T cell repertoires in COVID-19. Only in-frame clones appear in the TCRdb table, and some are missing; sequencing was by immunoSEQ multiplex PCR. Here the sample spans about 220,000 clones, about nine tenths being singletons. What was sequenced was PBMCs or T cells enriched from blood (not recorded which). The receptors here all came from a woman in her 30s who had recovered from COVID-19.

This rearrangement joins TRBV5-5 to TRBJ1-6; D uncertain. V dropped 6 bases and J dropped 10 bases, with 14 bases sitting between them. The CDR3 contains 13 residues. Germline CDR1 reads SGHKS; CDR2 reads YYEKEE (reference sequence). The chain's CDR3 is CASNLAGPSPLHF. The CDR3, as DNA: TGTGCCAGCAACCTAGCAGGACCCTCACCCCTCCACTTT.

The rearrangement links TRBV5-4 to TRBJ1-2; a possible D gene is TRBD1 (6 bases). Deletions cut 4 bases from V and 1 base from J, with 29 bases between. This CDR3 is built from 20 residues. CDR1 SGHNT and CDR2 YYREEE come from the germline V gene (reference sequence). The CDR3: CASSLGQLKEPKTLNYGYTF. In DNA form, the CDR3 reads TGTGCCAGCAGCCTAGGACAGTTGAAGGAACCCAAAACTCTTAACTATGGCTACACCTTC. The full variable domain, its missing parts supplied by reference TRBV5-4 and TRBJ1-2, is ETGVTQSPTHLIKTRGQQVTLRCSSQSGHNTVSWYQQALGQGPQFIFQYYREEENGRGNFPPRFSGLQFPNYSSELNVNALELDDSALYLCASSLGQLKEPKTLNYGYTFGSGTRLTVV.

The chain couples TRBV11-2 to TRBJ1-6; D remains ambiguous. The CDR3 contains 14 residues. The germline V gene encodes CDR1 SGHAT and CDR2 FQNNGV. Trimming took off 5 bases at V and 7 bases at J, with 12 bases between the two ends. CDR3 in DNA: TGTGCCAGCAGCGTACTCTCTCGGAATTCACCCCTCCACTTT. Amino acid sequence: CASSVLSRNSPLHF.

This clone came up many times. The chain links TRBV4-2 to TRBJ2-7; 8 bases fit TRBD2. Unmatched junction bases numbered 3, after V lost 0 bases and J lost 5 bases. The CDR3 is 14 amino acids. Germline CDR1 is LGHNA and CDR2 is YNFKEQ. CDR3 protein: CASSQDNGRDEQYF. CDR3 nucleotide sequence: TGTGCCAGCAGCCAAGACAACGGGAGGGACGAGCAGTACTTC.

The chain couples TRBV6-4 to TRBJ1-5; tentative D call: TRBD1 (5 bases). V was trimmed by 0 bases and J by 4 bases, leaving 7 bases between them. This CDR3 contains 14 residues. CDR1 and CDR2 from the germline V gene are MRHNA and SNTAGT. CDR3 DNA: TGTGCCAGCAGTGACTCGGCAGGGAATCAGCCCCAGCATTTT. It specifies CASSDSAGNQPQHF.

The rearrangement uses TRBV5-8 and TRBJ1-4; D perhaps matches TRBD1 (6 bases). The V gene lost 4 bases and the J gene lost 4 bases, with 14 bases spanning the gap. The CDR3 has 15 amino acids. CDR1 and CDR2 (germline): SGHTS, YDEGEE. This CDR3 reads CASSGRQANNEKLFF. CDR3 DNA: TGTGCCAGCAGCGGCCGACAGGCAAATAATGAAAAACTGTTTTTT.

The rearrangement joins TRBV5-1 to TRBJ1-2; no reliable D call. This CDR3 comprises 13 residues. V was shortened by 0 bases and J by 5 bases, with 8 bases between the two germline ends. Germline V gene data show CDR1 as SGHRS and CDR2 as YFSETQ. CDR3 DNA sequence: TGCGCCAGCAGCTTGGCGGGTATATATGGCTACACCTTC. It specifies CASSLAGIYGYTF.